One sample yielded the 3 T cell receptor beta chains listed below, sequenced in a study of PD-1 blockade in classical Hodgkin lymphoma (dated by TCRdb to the early 2020s). The label giving this sample's time point can be read as: cycle 1 day 1 (C1D1), immediately before nivolumab initiation. Relapse after autologous stem cell transplantation had occurred in all trial patients, and cohorts A, B and C were distinguished by prior brentuximab vedotin exposure. The library relied on the immunoSEQ multiplex PCR assay. TCRdb re-hosts the immuneACCESS table, in-frame sequences only. Its copies lack some clones; in the studies checked, an unresolved V gene accounts for under half of them, and the cause for the rest is not known. This sample comprises about 20,000 clones, roughly 84% of them detected only once. About 6.3% of the sample is held by the ten biggest clonotypes. The specimen was peripheral blood mononuclear cells (PBMCs), collected at baseline. These receptors came from a human donor with classical Hodgkin lymphoma.

The J gene is TRBJ1-3, the V gene TRBV4-3; TRBD1 matches 7 bases. V trimming: 0 bases; J trimming: 4 bases; junction bases outside the gene matches: 3. Germline V gives CDR1 LGHNA, CDR2 YSLEER. The CDR3 has 15 amino acids. The CDR3 region is CASSQDTGDGNTIYF. CDR3 sequence (DNA): TGCGCCAGCAGCCAAGATACAGGGGACGGAAACACCATATATTTT.

The chain combines TRBV30 with TRBJ1-1, with D maybe TRBD1 (6 bases). The CDR3 length is 13 residues. Germline V gives CDR1 GTSNPN, CDR2 SVGIG (reference sequence). The germline V and J ends were trimmed by 0 bases and 8 bases, with 13 bases remaining between them. This CDR3 is CAWSVQGRKEAFF. CDR3 sequence (DNA): TGTGCCTGGAGTGTCCAGGGGAGGAAGGAAGCTTTCTTT.

This clone has only a few counts. This chain connects TRBV2 to TRBJ1-2; TRBD1 matches 10 bases. Germline CDR1 is SNHLY and CDR2 is FYNNEI. The CDR3 spans 16 residues. Trimming took 7 bases from V and 6 from J; bases not matched to a gene: 14. In nucleotides, the CDR3 is TGTGCCAGCACCTGGGCTGGACAGGGGGGTAATCATGGCTACACCTTC. It is translated as CASTWAGQGGNHGYTF.